This T cell receptor (beta chain) is from a study of regulatory T cells in long-lasting Graves disease. This clonotype was seen ten or more times. Time point of the sample: newly diagnosed GD, antithyroid drugs for less than 3 months. TCR sequences were obtained from RNA taken from PBMCs. According to the study, TCR beta libraries were built with iRepertoire HTBI primers and CDR3-region Arm-PCR. TCRdb re-derived calls from the multiplex PCR reads in MiXCR, one entry per CDR3 protein. The profile shows roughly 400,000 distinct CDR3 sequences, approximately 16% of them singletons. Trimming pared 8 bases from V and 2 bases from J, leaving 25 bases between. In germline, CDR1 is MDHEN, CDR2 SYDVKM. The CDR3 extends over 18 amino acids. These records were also assigned to another study, of T cells in Graves' hyperthyroidism and ophthalmopathy.

This sequence was found in a woman aged 40 to 50 with Graves disease. V and J are TRBV28 and TRBJ2-1; D assignment may be TRBD1 or TRBD2 (5 bases each). The starting material was peripheral blood mononuclear cells (PBMCs), obtained at new diagnosis, from a patient treated with antithyroid drugs. The CDR3 loop is CASYLGPILPKTYNEQFF. The CDR3 nucleotides read TGTGCCAGCTATTTGGGACCTATTCTCCCGAAGACCTACAATGAGCAGTTCTTC.